This TCR beta chain stems from a study of blood T cell repertoires in COVID-19 (dated by TCRdb to the early 2020s). Looking at the study overall: The collaborator samples originated in the United States, Italy and Spain and spanned the acute and convalescent phases of COVID-19. The material from the prospective study consisted of cDNA or gDNA derived from T cells, B-cell-depleted T cells, or PBMCs. Subjects who had been exposed to COVID-19, were actively infected with it, or had recovered from it provided the deeply sampled blood TCRbeta repertoires that made up the dataset. The repertoires were released in a freely available public database meant as a resource for research on the immune response to SARS-CoV-2. Samples came from the ongoing ImmuneRACE study (first 160 participants) plus 1,254 subjects from 6 global collaborators. Nearly every sample came with metadata listing a de-identified subject ID, COVID-19 status, age in years and sex. Where available, HLA class I and class II types were taken from metadata supplied by the sample provider and were not determined by assay-based typing.

TCRbeta CDR3 regions were amplified from genomic DNA by means of the immunoSEQ Assay, a bias-controlled multiplex PCR. The source study handled its data this way. The number of nucleated cells in each sample was estimated by amplification of reference gene primers within the assay. Sequence reads were collapsed and filtered to measure the absolute abundance of every unique TCRbeta CDR3 rearrangement. Productive Simpson clonality was computed per sample as the square root of Simpson's diversity index over productive rearrangements. TCRdb mirrors the immuneACCESS table, restricted to in-frame sequences. Some clones are absent from its copies; in checked studies, under half trace to an unresolved V gene, and the reason for the others is unknown. V and J calls and clone size come straight from that table; D and trimming were deduced from the DNA. This sample is represented by 150,000 to 190,000 clones; over 60% of them were singletons. The ten largest clones take up roughly 3.5% of the sample.

Overall study results and their limits: Clinical and demographic metadata were provided uncurated, with the amount varying by source and participant.

This clone has just one count. Its antigen is unknown. No much larger clonotype is one base removed from it; base qualities were not supplied. Whole blood was collected in K2EDTA tubes by collaborating institutions according to the institutions' own protocols. For TCRbeta analysis, collaborators shipped samples as frozen whole blood, isolated PBMCs, or DNA extracted from either of those sample types. Compared with germline, V lacks 3 bases and J lacks 0 bases; bases without a gene match: 4. The CDR3, from cysteine to phenylalanine, totals 16 residues. This entry keeps only the CDR3 DNA: 48 bases, framed from base 1. The germline V gene gives CDR1 as SGHRS and CDR2 as YFSETQ.

This chain is built from TRBV5-1 and TRBJ2-2; TRBD1 fits 8 bases in the junction. Sequenced input: peripheral blood. This TCR was recovered from a woman of 80 years or more with acute or convalescent COVID-19. The DNA is as follows: TGCGCCAGCAGCTGGATGACAGGGGCGAACACCGGGGAGCTGTTTTTT. It translates as CASSWMTGANTGELFF.